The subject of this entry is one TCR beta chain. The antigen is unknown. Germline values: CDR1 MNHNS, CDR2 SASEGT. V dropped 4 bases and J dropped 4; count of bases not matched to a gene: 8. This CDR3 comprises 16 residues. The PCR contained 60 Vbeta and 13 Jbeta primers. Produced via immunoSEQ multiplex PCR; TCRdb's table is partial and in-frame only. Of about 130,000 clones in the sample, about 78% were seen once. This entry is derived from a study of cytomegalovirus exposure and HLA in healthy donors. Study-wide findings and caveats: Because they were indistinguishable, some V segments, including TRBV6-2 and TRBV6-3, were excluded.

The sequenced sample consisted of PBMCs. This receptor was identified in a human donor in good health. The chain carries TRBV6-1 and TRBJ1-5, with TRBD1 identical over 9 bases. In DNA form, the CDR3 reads TGTGCCAGCAGTGGAGAACGGGACAGGGCAAATCAGCCCCAGCATTTT. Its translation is CASSGERDRANQPQHF.